These 32 T cell receptor beta chains share one sample of origin, sequenced in a study of control samples from healthy donors and cancer patients. This table comes from immunoSEQ multiplex PCR, and its TCRdb copy is limited to in-frame clones, with some not included. The sample carries 180,000 or so clones, 90% to 95% recorded once. The source material was blood. The receptors here all came from a woman in her twenties or thirties in good health.

The V call is TRBV11-2, the J call TRBJ1-1; TRBD1 agrees at 11 bases. The CDR3 length is 14 residues. Germline loops: CDR1 SGHAT, CDR2 FQNNGV. V shed 2 bases and J 5 bases; nucleotides not matched to a gene: 1. The CDR3 loop is CASSLRDRGTEAFF. The CDR3 DNA is TGTGCCAGCAGCTTACGGGACAGGGGGACTGAAGCTTTCTTT.

V and J are TRBV7-8 and TRBJ1-1; D uncertain. From germline, CDR1 is SGHVS and CDR2 FQNEAQ. Trimming removed 5 bases from V and 0 bases from J, with 7 bases in between. The CDR3 totals 13 residues. As DNA, the CDR3 is TGTGCCAGCAGCGCACGTATGAACACTGAAGCTTTCTTT. Protein sequence: CASSARMNTEAFF.

On this clone itself: Other DNA sequences of this sample code for an identical CDR3. The chain recombines TRBV6-4 with TRBJ1-1; 9 bases are a match to TRBD1. With V trimmed by 6 bases and J by 5 bases, 7 bases remained unmatched. Per germline, CDR1 MRHNA and CDR2 SNTAGT. This CDR3 contains 14 residues. CDR3 coding DNA: TGTGCCAGCAGACCGGGACAGGGTGGGACTGAAGCTTTCTTT. This translates into CASRPGQGGTEAFF.

The chain uses TRBV24-1 and TRBJ2-3, with TRBD2 identical over 8 bases. After removal of 1 base from V and 2 bases from J, the junction contained 4 bases not matched to a gene. Germline CDR1 KGHDR, CDR2 SFDVKD. The CDR3 is 16 residues long. CDR3 protein: CATSDFGGGYTDTQYF. DNA for the CDR3: TGTGCCACCAGTGATTTCGGCGGGGGGTACACAGATACGCAGTATTTT.

The rearrangement links TRBV19 to TRBJ2-1; possibly TRBD1 or TRBD2 for D (5 bases each). The germline V and J ends were trimmed by 3 bases and 6 bases, with 9 bases remaining between them. CDR1 is LNHDA and CDR2 is SQIVND in the germline V gene (reference sequence). This CDR3 region has 13 residues. This chain's CDR3 is CASSMNGGNEQFF. The CDR3 DNA follows: TGTGCCAGTAGTATGAATGGGGGCAATGAGCAGTTCTTC.

The gene calls are TRBV19 and TRBJ1-1; D unresolved. The CDR3 sequence is 13 residues long. The V gene's germline CDR1 is LNHDA and CDR2 SQIVND (reference sequence). Deletions cut 2 bases from V and 2 bases from J, with 6 bases between. The CDR3 nucleotides are TGTGCCAGTAGTATAACAGTTAACACTGAAGCTTTCTTT. Amino acid sequence: CASSITVNTEAFF.

The gene calls are TRBV7-9 and TRBJ1-1; 9 positions match TRBD1. Unmatched junction bases numbered 5, after V lost 2 bases and J lost 4 bases. Germline assignment: CDR1 SEHNR and CDR2 FQNEAQ (reference sequence). The CDR3 spans 15 residues. The CDR3 nucleotides are TGTGCCAGCAGCTTAAGACAGGGACAGGGCACTGAAGCTTTCTTT. Its translation is CASSLRQGQGTEAFF.

As for this clone: The sample carries other DNA sequences with the same CDR3. CDR3 nucleotide sequence: TGTGCCAGCAGCGTAGGGAGCTCTGGAAACACCATATATTTT. It codes for CASSVGSSGNTIYF. This chain uses TRBV9 with TRBJ1-3; D gene uncertain. Germline V gene data show CDR1 as SGDLS and CDR2 as YYNGEE. The CDR3 is made up of 14 amino acids. V was trimmed by 0 bases and J by 0 bases, leaving 4 bases between them.

The chain has TRBV5-1 and TRBJ1-2; D remains unclear. The CDR3 runs to 13 residues. Germline V lookup: CDR1 SGHRS, CDR2 YFSETQ. Trimming cost V 3 bases and J 1 base, with 7 bases left between them. The CDR3 DNA reads TGCGCCAGCAGCTCCGGGCTTAACTATGGCTACACCTTC. As protein: CASSSGLNYGYTF.

The gene calls are TRBV5-1 and TRBJ2-7; D gene ambiguous. The CDR3 extends over 14 amino acids. CDR1 and CDR2 (germline): SGHRS, YFSETQ. Between the trimmed V and J ends, which lost 4 bases and 0 bases, there was a span of 11 bases. This chain's CDR3 is CASSPTTPSYEQYF. CDR3 in DNA: TGCGCCAGCAGCCCCACTACCCCCTCCTACGAGCAGTACTTC.

V is TRBV2 and J is TRBJ1-3; no reliable D call. Germline assignment: CDR1 SNHLY and CDR2 FYNNEI. Trimming pared 6 bases from V and 0 bases from J, leaving 12 bases between. The CDR3 has 15 residues. CDR3 loop: CASSPTLSSGNTIYF. The CDR3, as DNA: TGTGCCAGCAGCCCGACACTTAGCTCTGGAAACACCATATATTTT.

This clone was picked up a small number of times. This chain connects TRBV19 to TRBJ2-1, with 15 bases matching TRBD2. The germline gives CDR1 LNHDA, CDR2 SQIVND (reference sequence). The CDR3 is 16 amino acids. V shed 4 bases, J shed 2 bases, and the junction held 0 bases outside the gene matches. CDR3 amino acids: CASSRTSGGAYNEQFF. The CDR3 DNA is TGTGCCAGTAGTAGGACTAGCGGGGGGGCCTACAATGAGCAGTTCTTC.

The V and J genes are TRBV19 and TRBJ2-3; 10 bases match TRBD2. J was trimmed by 5 bases and V by 5 bases; bases with no gene match: 7. Germline V lookup: CDR1 LNHDA, CDR2 SQIVND (reference sequence). The CDR3 extends over 15 amino acids. The CDR3 DNA reads TGTGCCAGTAGTCGAGTAGCGGGAGGACTAGATACGCAGTATTTT. This sequence encodes CASSRVAGGLDTQYF.

The gene calls are TRBV11-2 and TRBJ2-1, with TRBD1 matching 7 bases. The germline V gene encodes CDR1 SGHAT and CDR2 FQNNGV. V was clipped by 3 bases and J by 6 bases; unmatched bases: 2. The CDR3 is 13 residues long. The chain's CDR3 is CASSFGDSNEQFF. The CDR3 coding sequence is TGTGCCAGCAGCTTTGGGGACAGCAATGAGCAGTTCTTC.

The DNA for the CDR3 is TGTGCCACCAGCAGAGATCTTTTTAATCAGCCCCAGCATTTT. This sequence encodes CATSRDLFNQPQHF. The gene calls are TRBV15 and TRBJ1-5; D uncertain. CDR1 LNHNV and CDR2 YYDKDF come from the germline V gene (reference sequence). V dropped 0 bases and J dropped 4 bases, with 7 bases sitting between them. CDR3 length equals 14 residues. Full variable domain (rest looked up from reference TRBV15 and TRBJ1-5): DAMVIQNPRYQVTQFGKPVTLSCSQTLNHNVMYWYQQKSSQAPKLLFHYYDKDFNNEADTPDNFQSRRPNTSFCFLDIRSPGLGDTAMYLCATSRDLFNQPQHFGDGTRLSIL.

The chain is built from TRBV4-2 and TRBJ2-3; D remains ambiguous. CDR1 and CDR2 (germline): LGHNA, YNFKEQ. The ends were cut back, 0 bases at V and 0 bases at J, with 4 bases in the middle. The CDR3 has 14 amino acids. The CDR3 loop reads CASSQDSSTDTQYF. The DNA of the CDR3 is TGTGCCAGCAGCCAAGATTCCAGCACAGATACGCAGTATTTT.

This chain joins TRBV4-1 and TRBJ2-1; 12 bases line up with TRBD2. CDR3 length: 17 residues. Germline V lookup: CDR1 MGHRA, CDR2 YSYEKL. V dropped 0 bases and J dropped 7; count of bases not matched to a gene: 7. CDR3 residues: CASSQDPLAGGRNEQFF. CDR3 in DNA: TGCGCCAGCAGCCAAGACCCACTAGCGGGGGGTCGGAATGAGCAGTTCTTC.

This sequence joins TRBV29-1 and TRBJ1-2, with D possibly matching TRBD1 (6 bases). Trimming stripped 7 bases from V and 3 bases from J, with 12 bases between. The CDR3 contains 12 residues. CDR1 is SQVTM, CDR2 ANQGSEA, per germline. This CDR3 reads CSAIQGHYGYTF. For the CDR3, the DNA is TGCAGCGCGATACAGGGTCACTATGGCTACACCTTC.

The V call is TRBV5-1, the J call TRBJ2-3; 8 nucleotides line up with TRBD1. This CDR3 comprises 15 residues. Germline V CDR1 and CDR2: SGHRS, YFSETQ. The V segment lost 0 bases and the J segment 3 bases; nucleotides outside the gene matches: 3. The CDR3 coding sequence is TGCGCCAGCAGCTTGGGGGACAGGCCGACAGATACGCAGTATTTT. This codes for CASSLGDRPTDTQYF. The variable domain in full, completed from reference TRBV5-1 and TRBJ2-3, reads KAGVTQTPRYLIKTRGQQVTLSCSPISGHRSVSWYQQTPGQGLQFLFEYFSETQRNKGNFPGRFSGRQFSNSRSEMNVSTLELGDSALYLCASSLGDRPTDTQYFGPGTRLTVL.

The chain is built from TRBV7-2 and TRBJ1-2, with a weak D call TRBD1 (5 bases). The CDR3 runs 14 residues. V dropped 0 bases and J dropped 4 bases, with 9 bases sitting between them. Germline lookup yields CDR1 SGHTA and CDR2 FQGNSA. CDR3 amino acids: CASSLAPGGYGYTF. Written as DNA, the CDR3 is TGTGCCAGCAGCTTAGCGCCGGGGGGCTATGGCTACACCTTC.

The rearrangement links TRBV7-2 to TRBJ2-5; 8 positions agree with TRBD1. This CDR3 spans 14 amino acids. Germline assignment: CDR1 SGHTA and CDR2 FQGNSA. Unmatched junction bases numbered 7, after V lost 5 bases and J lost 5 bases. This CDR3 is CASSGQGREETQYF. In DNA form, the CDR3 reads TGTGCCAGCAGCGGACAGGGAAGGGAGGAGACCCAGTACTTC.

The chain couples TRBV29-1 to TRBJ1-1, with D maybe TRBD1 (5 bases). The CDR3 is made up of 12 amino acids. Trimming stripped 4 bases from V and 1 base from J, with 7 bases between. Germline CDR1 is SQVTM and CDR2 is ANQGSEA. CDR3 loop: CSVGDANTEAFF. As DNA, the CDR3 is TGCAGCGTTGGGGACGCGAACACTGAAGCTTTCTTT.

The rearrangement joins TRBV19 to TRBJ2-1, with 11 positions matching TRBD1. This CDR3 comprises 15 residues. The junction had 4 bases not matched to a gene; V was cut back by 7 bases and J by 2 bases. CDR1 and CDR2 from the germline V gene are LNHDA and SQIVND (reference sequence). The CDR3 loop is CASTRTGGPYNEQFF. The CDR3 DNA sequence: TGTGCCAGTACCCGGACAGGGGGCCCCTACAATGAGCAGTTCTTC.

This clone was seen just once. The V call is TRBV7-9, the J call TRBJ1-6; weak D call: TRBD1 (6 bases). This CDR3 comprises 15 residues. V lost 3 bases and J lost 7, with 13 bases in between. CDR1 is SEHNR, CDR2 FQNEAQ, per germline (reference sequence). This CDR3 is CASSFQQGPNSPLHF. The CDR3 DNA follows: TGTGCCAGCAGCTTCCAACAGGGCCCCAATTCACCCCTCCACTTT.

The chain combines TRBV28 with TRBJ2-1, with 12 bases identical to TRBD2. Looked up from germline, CDR1 is MDHEN and CDR2 is SYDVKM. V shed 6 bases and J 7 bases; nucleotides not matched to a gene: 7. The CDR3 has 15 residues. The CDR3 sequence is CASSRLAGVGNEQFF. The CDR3 bases are TGTGCCAGCAGCCGACTAGCGGGAGTTGGAAATGAGCAGTTCTTC.

This sequence joins TRBV6-5 and TRBJ2-5, with 16 bases that match TRBD2. The V and J ends lost 6 bases and 2 bases, in that order; junction bases with no gene match: 0. The CDR3 has 15 amino acids. Germline-derived CDR1 and CDR2 are MNHEY and SVGAGI. CDR3 DNA sequence: TGTGCCAGCAGGGGACTAGCGGGGGGGCAAGAGACCCAGTACTTC. Protein sequence: CASRGLAGGQETQYF.

The rearrangement uses TRBV12-3 or TRBV12-4 and TRBJ2-5; D is perhaps TRBD2 (5 bases). CDR3 length equals 13 residues. Deletions cut 8 bases from V and 0 bases from J, with 10 bases between. DNA of the CDR3: TGTGCCAGCGGAAAGCGGAACCAAGAGACCCAGTACTTC. The encoded protein is CASGKRNQETQYF.

Here the CDR3 DNA reads TGTGCCAGTAGTATCAGGGTCATTTATGGCTACACCTTC. Residues: CASSIRVIYGYTF. The chain is built from TRBV19 and TRBJ1-2; possibly TRBD1 for D (5 bases). The germline V and J ends were trimmed by 3 bases and 5 bases, with 10 bases remaining between them. From germline, CDR1 is LNHDA and CDR2 SQIVND (reference sequence). CDR3 size: 13 residues.

Only one count was recorded for this clone. The chain uses TRBV5-1 and TRBJ1-6; D is ambiguous. CDR3 length equals 12 residues. The V gene's germline CDR1 is SGHRS and CDR2 YFSETQ. Trimming took 0 bases from V and 8 from J, leaving 3 bases between them. The CDR3 spells CASSLADSPLHF. The CDR3 region has the DNA TGCGCCAGCAGCTTGGCAGATTCACCCCTCCACTTT.

Judged by abundance, this clone is medium-sized (0.01 to 0.1%). The CDR3 nucleotides are TGTGCCAGCAGCTTGACGGATTACTATGGCTACACCTTC. Its protein product is CASSLTDYYGYTF. The rearrangement links TRBV7-9 to TRBJ1-2; D gene uncertain. Germline V gene sequence: CDR1 SEHNR, CDR2 FQNEAQ (reference sequence). V was shortened by 3 bases and J by 3 bases, with 8 bases between the two germline ends. CDR3 size: 13 residues.

CDR3 bases: TGTGCCAGCAGTCCCGACAGGGACTATGGCTACACCTTC. This gives the protein CASSPDRDYGYTF. V is TRBV6-5 and J is TRBJ1-2; the match to TRBD1 covers 7 bases. This CDR3 region has 13 residues. The germline gives CDR1 MNHEY, CDR2 SVGAGI. The V and J ends lost 5 bases and 3 bases, in that order; junction bases with no gene match: 3.

In DNA form, the CDR3 reads TGTGCCAGCAGTGACTCCTACGAGCAGTACTTC. This sequence encodes CASSDSYEQYF. The chain is built from TRBV6-1 and TRBJ2-7; D remains ambiguous. Germline V gene sequence: CDR1 MNHNS, CDR2 SASEGT. The CDR3 is made up of 11 amino acids. V was pared by 3 bases and J by 0 bases, with 0 bases between.